The 10 T cell receptor beta chains listed next were all sequenced from one sample in a study of post-analysis software for immune sequencing data. Findings of the study overall: A few TRBV segments occurring more often in patients than controls included TRBV5-6, TRBV5-1 and TRBV20-1.

The TCR beta cDNA libraries carried unique molecular identifiers. One entry per CDR3 protein results from TCRdb running MiXCR on the PCR reads. The repertoire has 700,000 to 900,000 distinct CDR3 sequences, 46% of them found once; the top ten carry 4.9%. No antigen has been assigned to these receptors. Specimen: blood. The receptors shown here come from a girl aged 5-17 years with multiple sclerosis.

This clonotype was picked up many times. V and J are TRBV7-3 and TRBJ2-3; 8 bases fit TRBD2. The V and J ends lost 5 bases and 0 bases, in that order; junction bases with no gene match: 4. The CDR3 spans 15 residues. Germline CDR1 and CDR2: SGHTA and FQGTGA. CDR3 loop: CASSPTSASTDTQYF. The CDR3 DNA is TGTGCCAGCAGCCCGACTAGCGCTAGCACAGATACGCAGTATTTT.

The rearrangement uses TRBV11-2 and TRBJ1-2; unclear D gene. V lost 5 bases and J lost 4, with 26 bases in between. The CDR3 contains 18 residues. Per germline, CDR1 SGHAT and CDR2 FQNNGV. The CDR3 protein is CASSPSEATKAETYGYTF. Here the CDR3 DNA reads TGTGCCAGCAGCCCTTCTGAGGCAACCAAGGCGGAAACCTATGGCTACACCTTC.

This chain joins TRBV10-3 and TRBJ2-3; unclear D gene. CDR1 is ENHRY, CDR2 SYGVKD, per germline. This CDR3 has 16 residues. V was pared by 4 bases and J by 6 bases, with 20 bases between. CDR3 in DNA: TGTGCCATCAGTGGGACCCAACCTGGGCACACGGATACGCAGTATTTT. The encoded protein is CAISGTQPGHTDTQYF.

This clonotype turned up a few times. The genes are TRBV29-1 and TRBJ2-5; possible D gene TRBD2, 6 bases. The V and J ends lost 2 bases and 3 bases respectively, with 16 bases between them. The length of the CDR3 is 15 residues. Germline V gene sequence: CDR1 SQVTM, CDR2 ANQGSEA. The CDR3 DNA follows: TGCAGCGTTGAACCGCGGGGTTTGGGGGAAGAGACCCAGTACTTC. Translating gives CSVEPRGLGEETQYF. The whole variable domain, remainder taken from reference TRBV29-1 and TRBJ2-5, is SAVISQKPSRDICQRGTSLTIQCQVDSQVTMMFWYRQQPGQSLTLIATANQGSEATYESGFVIDKFPISRPNLTFSTLTVSNMSPEDSSIYLCSVEPRGLGEETQYFGPGTRLLVL.

J is TRBJ2-3 and V is TRBV29-1; D may be TRBD2 (7 bases). CDR1 is SQVTM, CDR2 ANQGSEA, per germline. The germline V and J ends were trimmed by 7 bases and 2 bases, with 19 bases remaining between them. The CDR3 runs 15 residues. The CDR3 DNA sequence: TGCAGCGCCCGCCCACGGGGGGCCCACACAGATACGCAGTATTTT. Residues: CSARPRGAHTDTQYF.

The chain links TRBV12-3 or TRBV12-4 to TRBJ2-1; 7 nucleotides agree with TRBD2. The CDR3 has 15 amino acids. Unmatched junction bases numbered 10, after V lost 3 bases and J lost 8 bases. Here the CDR3 reads CASSFEGGPRDEQFF. The CDR3 bases are TGTGCCAGCAGTTTCGAGGGAGGGCCAAGGGATGAGCAGTTCTTC.

This clonotype was detected a few times. The genes are TRBV9 and TRBJ2-1; 8 positions agree with TRBD1. CDR1 and CDR2 (germline): SGDLS, YYNGEE. V trimming: 0 bases; J trimming: 7 bases; junction bases outside the gene matches: 12. There are 17 residues in the CDR3. This CDR3 is CASSVELRDWTGNEQFF. The CDR3 nucleotides read TGTGCCAGCAGCGTAGAATTGAGAGACTGGACAGGGAATGAGCAGTTCTTC.

This clonotype was picked up a small number of times. The chain recombines TRBV5-6 with TRBJ1-4; D gene uncertain. There are 15 residues in the CDR3. Trimming stripped 3 bases from V and 4 bases from J, with 13 bases between. Germline assignment: CDR1 SGHDT and CDR2 YYEEEE. CDR3 region: CASSSPSGRNEKLFF. The CDR3 DNA reads as TGTGCCAGCAGCTCCCCCTCAGGACGTAATGAAAAACTGTTTTTT.

The chain combines TRBV7-2 with TRBJ2-1, with D unclear. CDR1 and CDR2 (germline): SGHTA, FQGNSA. The ends were cut back, 5 bases at V and 2 bases at J, with 16 bases in the middle. This CDR3 has 16 amino acids. CDR3 DNA sequence: TGTGCCAGCAGCCGAAGATCTTGGAACACCTACAATGAGCAGTTCTTC. It yields the protein CASSRRSWNTYNEQFF. The full variable domain, completed using reference TRBV7-2 and TRBJ2-1, is GAGVSQSPSNKVTEKGKDVELRCDPISGHTALYWYRQSLGQGLEFLIYFQGNSAPDKSGLPSDRFSAERTGGSVSTLTIQRTQQEDSAVYLCASSRRSWNTYNEQFFGPGTRLTVL.

The chain is built from TRBV6-1 and TRBJ2-7; TRBD2 is a possible D gene (6 bases). V was shortened by 4 bases and J by 2 bases, with 18 bases between the two germline ends. CDR3 length: 16 residues. Germline CDR1 and CDR2: MNHNS and SASEGT. CDR3 nucleotide sequence: TGTGCCAGCAGTGTCAACTCCCGGTCGGGGGCCTACGAGCAGTACTTC. Translated: CASSVNSRSGAYEQYF.